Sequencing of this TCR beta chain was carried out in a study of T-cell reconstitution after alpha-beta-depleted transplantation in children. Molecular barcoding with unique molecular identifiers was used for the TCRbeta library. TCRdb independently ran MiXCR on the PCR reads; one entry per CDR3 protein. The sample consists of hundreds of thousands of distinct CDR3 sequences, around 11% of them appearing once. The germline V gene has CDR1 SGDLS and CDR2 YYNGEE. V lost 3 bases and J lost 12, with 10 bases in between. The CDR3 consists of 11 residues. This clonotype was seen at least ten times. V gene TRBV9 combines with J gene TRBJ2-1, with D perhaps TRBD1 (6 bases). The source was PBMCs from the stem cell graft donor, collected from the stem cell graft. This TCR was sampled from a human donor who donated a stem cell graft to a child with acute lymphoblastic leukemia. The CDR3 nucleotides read TGTGCCAGCAGCGACCTACAGGGGCAGTTCTTC. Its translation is CASSDLQGQFF.